This T cell receptor (beta chain) was obtained from a study of CD8 T cells in ankylosing spondylitis. Study results and caveats: Ankylosing spondylitis blood appeared to carry a characteristic TCR beta motif of several highly homologous variants. Certain motif variants had earlier been reported in reactive arthritis synovial fluid and blood. There was reportedly significant enrichment of clones that were disease-linked in matched ankylosing spondylitis synovial fluid.

J lost 4 bases, V lost 3 bases, and 2 bases had no gene match. CDR3 length: 14 amino acids. Germline V gene data show CDR1 as SEHNR and CDR2 as FQNEAQ (reference sequence). With respect to this clonotype: Antigen specificity is unknown.

Using its own MiXCR run on the 5' RACE reads, TCRdb lists one record per CDR3 protein. The sample records under 400,000 distinct CDR3 sequences, roughly 10% being singletons. Sequencing used blood, either unsorted or a sorted T cell fraction (not recorded which). The sequence came from a female donor with ankylosing spondylitis or in good health (not recorded which). The chain joins TRBV7-9 to TRBJ2-3; TRBD1 matches at 9 bases. CDR3 DNA: TGTGCCAGCAGCTTGGGGACAGGGTCAGATACGCAGTATTTT. This encodes CASSLGTGSDTQYF.